This T cell receptor beta chain comes out of a study of human T cells and chemical hapten exposure. Study as a whole: Donors were sensitized with 2% DPC on the upper inner arm. Study outcomes and limitations: Given that the donors had alopecia, their immune response may differ from that seen in healthy people.

This clonotype was found many times. Its antigen is as yet unknown. The CDR3 is made up of 15 amino acids. CDR1 ENHRY and CDR2 SYGVKD come from the germline V gene. V was clipped by 3 bases and J by 1 base, with 12 bases between them. MiXCR was run by TCRdb on the RACE reads, yielding one entry per CDR3 protein. The sample holds tens of thousands of distinct CDR3 sequences; more than 8% are singletons and the top ten take around 10%. Time point indicated: pre-sensitization, week 0. Treatment defined: therapeutic diphenylcyclopropenone sensitization with weekly scalp DPC. This receptor was taken from a man in his forties with alopecia areata. Some clones in this sample may be carry-over from other donors' samples. The chain recombines TRBV10-3 with TRBJ1-1; D possibly corresponds to TRBD1 (5 bases). Sequenced material: whole blood, taken in connection with sensitization to the hapten diphenylcyclopropenone (DPC). Here the CDR3 DNA reads TGTGCCATCAGTGACCCGGGACGTCCGAACACTGAAGCTTTCTTT. Translating gives CAISDPGRPNTEAFF.